These T cell receptor beta chains were read from a single sample in a study of T cell responses to AZD1222 COVID-19 vaccine. Using immunoSEQ multiplex PCR, the repertoire was profiled, and TCRdb retains in-frame clones only, with some absent. The sample carries tens of thousands of clones, under 85% recorded once. The input for sequencing was peripheral blood, taken on day 0 of MenACWY control vaccination. Every receptor here comes from an adult in good health. CDR3s include the opening cysteine and the closing phenylalanine or tryptophan. The D gene is left open where the match is weak. Only part of the rows carry a size: once, few, many, or a class if the clone is expanded.

D: -; V: TRBV20-1; J: TRBJ1-2; size: -; DNA: TGCAGTGCTAGTGAAACAGGGTTTGAGGGCTACACCTTC; CDR3: CSASETGFEGYTF
D: TRBD1; V: TRBV29-1; J: TRBJ2-1; size: -; DNA: TGCAGCGTTGGGGGACAGGGCAGGCAGTTCTTC; CDR3: CSVGGQGRQFF
D: TRBD1; V: TRBV25-1; J: TRBJ2-5; size: -; DNA: TGTGCCAGCAGTGCCGGGACAGGGCGGGAGACCCAGTACTTC; CDR3: CASSAGTGRETQYF
D: TRBD1; V: TRBV19; J: TRBJ2-6; size: -; DNA: TGTGCCAGTAGTATGGGACAGGGTAGGTTTGGGGCCAACGTCCTGACTTTC; CDR3: CASSMGQGRFGANVLTF
D: -; V: TRBV5-4; J: TRBJ1-5; size: -; DNA: TGTGCCAGCAGCTTTCTTCCTTCTCAGCCCCAGCATTTT; CDR3: CASSFLPSQPQHF
D: -; V: TRBV7-6; J: TRBJ2-2; size: few; DNA: TGTGCCAGCAGCTTCGGGACCGCCAGGGAGCTGTTTTTT; CDR3: CASSFGTARELFF
D: -; V: TRBV7-7; J: TRBJ2-1; size: -; DNA: TGTGCCAGCAGCTTATGGAGCGGCAATGAGCAGTTCTTC; CDR3: CASSLWSGNEQFF
D: -; V: TRBV19; J: TRBJ2-2; size: -; DNA: TGTGCCAGTAGTCCCCCCGGGGCGCTTACCGGGGAGCTGTTTTTT; CDR3: CASSPPGALTGELFF
D: TRBD2; V: TRBV6-6; J: TRBJ2-3; size: -; DNA: TGTGCCAGCAGTCAGCTGCTCATACTAGCGGGGGGCACAGATACGCAGTATTTT; CDR3: CASSQLLILAGGTDTQYF
D: TRBD1; V: TRBV10-3; J: TRBJ1-2; size: -; DNA: TGTGCCATCAGTGGACTCCAGGGGGGGTACAGCTATGGCTACACCTTC; CDR3: CAISGLQGGYSYGYTF
D: -; V: TRBV18; J: TRBJ2-7; size: -; DNA: TGTGCCAGCTCACCATCGACACCCAGCGAGCAGTACTTC; CDR3: CASSPSTPSEQYF
D: -; V: TRBV18; J: TRBJ2-7; size: -; DNA: TGTGCCAGCTCACCACCGGGGAGGCTATACGAGCAGTACTTC; CDR3: CASSPPGRLYEQYF
D: -; V: TRBV23-1; J: TRBJ1-2; size: -; DNA: TGCGCCAGCAGTCAGGTACCCGGGACCAGCTATGGCTACACCTTC; CDR3: CASSQVPGTSYGYTF
D: -; V: TRBV5-1; J: TRBJ1-1; size: -; DNA: TGCGCCAGCAGCTTATACGGGGGTAGGACTGAAGCTTTCTTT; CDR3: CASSLYGGRTEAFF
D: -; V: TRBV27; J: TRBJ2-2; size: -; DNA: TGTGCCAGCAGTTTACGAGGGGGATTTACGAACACCGGGGAGCTGTTTTTT; CDR3: CASSLRGGFTNTGELFF
D: -; V: TRBV4-1; J: TRBJ1-5; size: few; DNA: TGCGCCAGCAGCCAAGACGGCGGGTTAGGAAATCAGCCCCAGCATTTT; CDR3: CASSQDGGLGNQPQHF
D: TRBD1; V: TRBV5-1; J: TRBJ1-1; size: -; DNA: TGCGCCAGCAGCTCGTTGGTCCGGACAGGGTACGCCGAAATCACTGAAGCTTTCTTT; CDR3: CASSSLVRTGYAEITEAFF
D: TRBD1; V: TRBV3-1/TRBV3-2; J: TRBJ1-2; size: -; DNA: TGTGCCAGCAGCCTAAGTGCCGGGACAGGGTATGGCTACACCTTC; CDR3: CASSLSAGTGYGYTF
D: -; V: TRBV7-2; J: TRBJ2-3; size: -; DNA: TGTGCCAGCAGCGTAGGAACAGGGATTTACTCAGATACGCAGTATTTT; CDR3: CASSVGTGIYSDTQYF
D: -; V: TRBV10-2; J: TRBJ1-5; size: -; DNA: TGCGCCAGCAGAACGGATAGGGGTAGTCAGCCCCAGCATTTT; CDR3: CASRTDRGSQPQHF
D: TRBD2; V: TRBV5-1; J: TRBJ2-1; size: -; DNA: TGCGCCAGCAGCTTGGCGTCCGGGCTAGCGGGAGGTGGTGAGCAGTTCTTC; CDR3: CASSLASGLAGGGEQFF
D: TRBD2; V: TRBV6-5; J: TRBJ2-2; size: -; DNA: TGTGCCAGCAGCCCCAGAGCGGGAGGCACCGGGGAGCTGTTTTTT; CDR3: CASSPRAGGTGELFF
D: -; V: TRBV5-1; J: TRBJ2-3; size: -; DNA: TGCGCCAGCGGGGAGACTAAAAGCACAGATACGCAGTATTTT; CDR3: CASGETKSTDTQYF
D: -; V: TRBV7-6; J: TRBJ1-1; size: -; DNA: TGTGCCAGCAGCTTATCAGGGCCGAACACTGAAGCTTTCTTT; CDR3: CASSLSGPNTEAFF
D: -; V: TRBV15; J: TRBJ1-2; size: few; DNA: TGTGCCACCAGCAGAGATTCCGGCAGGGCCAACTATGGCTACACCTTC; CDR3: CATSRDSGRANYGYTF
D: -; V: TRBV9; J: TRBJ1-2; size: -; DNA: TGTGCCAGCAGCGTAGCTACGGTTTCCTTCTATGGCTACACCTTC; CDR3: CASSVATVSFYGYTF
D: TRBD1; V: TRBV5-1; J: TRBJ1-2; size: -; DNA: TGCGCCAGCAGCTTGGTTGTGACAGGGGACTATGGCTACACCTTC; CDR3: CASSLVVTGDYGYTF
D: -; V: TRBV3-1/TRBV3-2; J: TRBJ1-5; size: -; DNA: TGTGCCAGCAGCCTCACAGGAAATCAGCCCCAGCATTTT; CDR3: CASSLTGNQPQHF